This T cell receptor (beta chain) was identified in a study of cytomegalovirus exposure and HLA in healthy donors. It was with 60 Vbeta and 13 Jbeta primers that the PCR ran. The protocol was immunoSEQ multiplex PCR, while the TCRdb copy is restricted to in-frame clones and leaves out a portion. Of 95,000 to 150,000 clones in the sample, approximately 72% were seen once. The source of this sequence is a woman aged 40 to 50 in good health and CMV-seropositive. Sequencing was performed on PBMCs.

The CDR3, as DNA: TGCGCCAGCCGCGGGTTTTTAGCAGGGGGCGAGAGAACTGAAGCTTTCTTT. It encodes CASRGFLAGGERTEAFF. The V call is TRBV4-3, the J call TRBJ1-1, with 8 bases fitting TRBD1. Germline lookup yields CDR1 LGHNA and CDR2 YSLEER. The CDR3 runs to 17 residues. V trimming: 8 bases; J trimming: 5 bases; junction bases outside the gene matches: 19.